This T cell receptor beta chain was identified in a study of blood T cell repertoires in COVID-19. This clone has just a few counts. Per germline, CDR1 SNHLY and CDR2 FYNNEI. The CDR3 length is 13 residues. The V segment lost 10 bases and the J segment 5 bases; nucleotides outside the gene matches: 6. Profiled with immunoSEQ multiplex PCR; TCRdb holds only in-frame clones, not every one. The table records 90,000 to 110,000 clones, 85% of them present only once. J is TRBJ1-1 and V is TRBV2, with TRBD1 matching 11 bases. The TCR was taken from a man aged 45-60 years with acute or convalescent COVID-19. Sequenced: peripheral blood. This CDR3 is CATGQGAGTEAFF. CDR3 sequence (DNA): TGTGCCACCGGACAGGGGGCTGGTACTGAAGCTTTCTTT.